This T cell receptor (beta chain) came from a study of cytomegalovirus exposure and HLA in healthy donors. Background on the study: Earlier findings included 90 million to 120 million unique TCR beta sequences obtained from about 180 million T cells.

The J segment lost 5 bases and the V segment lost 5 bases, leaving 4 bases of the junction unmatched. The CDR3 loop spans 15 amino acids. Germline V CDR1 and CDR2: SGHRS, YFSETQ. In the PCR, 60 Vbeta and 13 Jbeta primers were used. The assay was immunoSEQ multiplex PCR, and TCRdb's table has in-frame clones only and misses some. Among under 200,000 clones, roughly 85% were seen once, and the ten largest hold around 0.69%. Sequencing input: PBMCs. V usage is TRBV5-1 and J usage is TRBJ2-5; 15 bases are shared with TRBD2. The receptor was derived from a woman in her thirties or forties in good health and CMV-seronegative. The CDR3, as DNA: TGCGCCAGCAGTTCGGGACTAGCGGGAGGCGAGACCCAGTACTTC. It codes for CASSSGLAGGETQYF.